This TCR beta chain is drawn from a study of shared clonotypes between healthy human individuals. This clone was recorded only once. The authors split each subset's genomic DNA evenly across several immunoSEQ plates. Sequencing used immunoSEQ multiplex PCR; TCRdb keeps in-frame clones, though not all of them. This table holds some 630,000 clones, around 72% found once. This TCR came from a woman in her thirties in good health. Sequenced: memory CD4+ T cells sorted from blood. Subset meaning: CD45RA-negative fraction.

The CDR3 loop is CASSLVLGAWETQYF. Here the CDR3 DNA reads TGTGCCAGCAGCTTGGTTCTGGGGGCGTGGGAGACCCAGTACTTC. J is TRBJ2-5 and V is TRBV5-4, with D perhaps matching TRBD1 (6 bases). Trimming took 0 bases from V and 5 from J, leaving 14 bases between them. The CDR3 has 15 amino acids. Looked up from germline, CDR1 is SGHNT and CDR2 is YYREEE (reference sequence).